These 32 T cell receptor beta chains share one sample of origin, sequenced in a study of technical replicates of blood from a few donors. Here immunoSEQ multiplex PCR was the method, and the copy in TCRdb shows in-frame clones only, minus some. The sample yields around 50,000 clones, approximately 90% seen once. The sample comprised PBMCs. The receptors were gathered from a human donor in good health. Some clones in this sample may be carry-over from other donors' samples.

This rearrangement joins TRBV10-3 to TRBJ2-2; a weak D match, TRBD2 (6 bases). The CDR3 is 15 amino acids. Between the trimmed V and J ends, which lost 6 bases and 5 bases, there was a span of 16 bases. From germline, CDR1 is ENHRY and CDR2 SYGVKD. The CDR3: CAIRALGAGTGELFF. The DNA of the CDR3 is TGTGCCATCAGAGCCTTAGGGGCGGGGACCGGGGAGCTGTTTTTT.

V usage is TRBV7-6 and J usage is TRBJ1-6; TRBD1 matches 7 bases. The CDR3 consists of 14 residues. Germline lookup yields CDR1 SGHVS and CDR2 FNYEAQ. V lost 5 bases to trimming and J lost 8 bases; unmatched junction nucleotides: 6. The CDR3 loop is CASSADRADSPLHF. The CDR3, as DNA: TGTGCCAGCAGCGCCGACAGGGCGGATTCACCCCTCCACTTT.

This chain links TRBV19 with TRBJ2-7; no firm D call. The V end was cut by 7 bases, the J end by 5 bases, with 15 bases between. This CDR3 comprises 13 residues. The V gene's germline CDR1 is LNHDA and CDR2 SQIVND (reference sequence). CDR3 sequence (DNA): TGTGCCAGTAAGTCCGGTCCGCAGGACGAGCAGTACTTC. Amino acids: CASKSGPQDEQYF.

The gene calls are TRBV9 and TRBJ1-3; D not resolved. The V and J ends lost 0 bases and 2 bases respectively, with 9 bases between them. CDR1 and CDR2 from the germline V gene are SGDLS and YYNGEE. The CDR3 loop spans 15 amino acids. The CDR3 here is CASSVDGYAGNTIYF. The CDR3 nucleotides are TGTGCCAGCAGCGTAGACGGGTACGCTGGAAACACCATATATTTT.

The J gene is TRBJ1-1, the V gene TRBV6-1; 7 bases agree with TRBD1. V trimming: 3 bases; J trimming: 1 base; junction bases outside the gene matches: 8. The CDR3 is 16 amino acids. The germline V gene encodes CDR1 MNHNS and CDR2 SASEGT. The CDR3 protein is CASSDYRGLGNTEAFF. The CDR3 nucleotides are TGTGCCAGCAGTGACTACAGGGGCCTTGGGAACACTGAAGCTTTCTTT.

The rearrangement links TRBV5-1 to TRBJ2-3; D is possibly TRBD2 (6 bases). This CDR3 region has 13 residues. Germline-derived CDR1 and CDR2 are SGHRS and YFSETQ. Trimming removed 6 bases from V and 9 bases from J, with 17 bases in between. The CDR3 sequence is CASTMIGGRTQYF. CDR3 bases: TGCGCCAGCACTATGATCGGGGGTCGGACGCAGTATTTT.

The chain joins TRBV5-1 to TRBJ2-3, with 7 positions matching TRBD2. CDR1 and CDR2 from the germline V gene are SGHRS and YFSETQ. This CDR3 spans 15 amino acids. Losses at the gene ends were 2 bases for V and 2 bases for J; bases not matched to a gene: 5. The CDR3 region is CASSLSGGVTDTQYF. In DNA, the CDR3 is TGCGCCAGCAGCTTAAGTGGGGGGGTCACAGATACGCAGTATTTT.

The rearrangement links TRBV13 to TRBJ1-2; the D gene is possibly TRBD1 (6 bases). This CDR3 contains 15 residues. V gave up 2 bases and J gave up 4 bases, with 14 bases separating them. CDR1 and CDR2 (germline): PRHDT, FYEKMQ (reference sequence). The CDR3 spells CASSLSGQGTYGYTF. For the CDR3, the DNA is TGTGCCAGCAGCTTATCGGGGCAGGGGACCTATGGCTACACCTTC.

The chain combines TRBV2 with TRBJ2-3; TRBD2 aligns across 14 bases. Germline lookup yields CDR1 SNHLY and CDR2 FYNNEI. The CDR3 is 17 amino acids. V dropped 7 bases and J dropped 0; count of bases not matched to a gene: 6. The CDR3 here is CASIRLAGGSSTDTQYF. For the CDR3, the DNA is TGTGCCAGCATCAGACTAGCGGGAGGGTCTAGCACAGATACGCAGTATTTT.

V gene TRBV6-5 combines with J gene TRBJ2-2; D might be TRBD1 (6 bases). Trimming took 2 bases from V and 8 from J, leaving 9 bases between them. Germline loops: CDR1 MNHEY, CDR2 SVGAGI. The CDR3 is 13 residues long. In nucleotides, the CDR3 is TGTGCCAGCAGTTACGGGGGCCCGGGGGAGCTGTTTTTT. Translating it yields CASSYGGPGELFF.

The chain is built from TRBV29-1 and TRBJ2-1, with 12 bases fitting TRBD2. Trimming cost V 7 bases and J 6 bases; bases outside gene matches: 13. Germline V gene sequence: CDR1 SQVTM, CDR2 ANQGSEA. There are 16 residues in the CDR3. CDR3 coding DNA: TGCAGCGGGGGAGACTTACTAGCGGGAGGTGGCAATGAGCAGTTCTTC. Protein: CSGGDLLAGGGNEQFF.

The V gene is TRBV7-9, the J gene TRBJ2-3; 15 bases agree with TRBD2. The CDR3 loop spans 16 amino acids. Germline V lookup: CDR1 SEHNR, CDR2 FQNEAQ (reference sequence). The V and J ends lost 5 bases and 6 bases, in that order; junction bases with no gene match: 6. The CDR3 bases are TGTGCCAGCAGCCACTGGACTAGCGGGGGGGTGGATACGCAGTATTTT. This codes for CASSHWTSGGVDTQYF.

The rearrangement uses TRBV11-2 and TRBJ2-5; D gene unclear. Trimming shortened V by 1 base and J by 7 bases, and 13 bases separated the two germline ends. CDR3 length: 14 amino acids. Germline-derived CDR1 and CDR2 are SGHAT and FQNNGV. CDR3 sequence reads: CASSLVGGSGTQYF. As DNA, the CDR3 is TGTGCCAGCAGCTTAGTTGGCGGTTCGGGGACCCAGTACTTC.

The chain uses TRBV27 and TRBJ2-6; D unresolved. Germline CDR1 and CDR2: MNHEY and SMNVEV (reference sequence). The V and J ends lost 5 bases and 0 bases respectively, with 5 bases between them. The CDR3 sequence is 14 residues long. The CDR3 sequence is CASSGLSGANVLTF. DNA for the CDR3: TGTGCCAGCAGTGGCCTCTCTGGGGCCAACGTCCTGACTTTC.

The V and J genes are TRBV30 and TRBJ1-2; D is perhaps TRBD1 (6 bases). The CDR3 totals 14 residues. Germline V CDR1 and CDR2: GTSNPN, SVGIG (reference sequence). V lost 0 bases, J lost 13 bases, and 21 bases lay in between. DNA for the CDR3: TGTGCCTGGAGTGTACGCGGGGGGCCGTCTCGCCTCACCTTC. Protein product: CAWSVRGGPSRLTF.

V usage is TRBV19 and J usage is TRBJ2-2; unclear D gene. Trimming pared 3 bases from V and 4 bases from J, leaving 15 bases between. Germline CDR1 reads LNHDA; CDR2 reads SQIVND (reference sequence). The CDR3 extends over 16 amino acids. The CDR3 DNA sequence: TGTGCCAGTAGTATCCGCGGTGCCCGTGGCACCGGGGAGCTGTTTTTT. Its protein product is CASSIRGARGTGELFF.

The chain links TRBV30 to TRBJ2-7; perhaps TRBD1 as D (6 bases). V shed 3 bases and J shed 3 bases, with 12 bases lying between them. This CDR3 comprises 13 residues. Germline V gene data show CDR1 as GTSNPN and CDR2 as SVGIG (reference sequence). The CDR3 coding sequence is TGTGCCTGGAGGGGCAAGGGGGTCTACGAGCAGTACTTC. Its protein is CAWRGKGVYEQYF. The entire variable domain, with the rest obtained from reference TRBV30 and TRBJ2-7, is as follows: SQTIHQWPATLVQPVGSPLSLECTVEGTSNPNLYWYRQAAGRGLQLLFYSVGIGQISSEVPQNLSASRPQDRQFILSSKKLLLSDSGFYLCAWRGKGVYEQYFGPGTRLTVT.

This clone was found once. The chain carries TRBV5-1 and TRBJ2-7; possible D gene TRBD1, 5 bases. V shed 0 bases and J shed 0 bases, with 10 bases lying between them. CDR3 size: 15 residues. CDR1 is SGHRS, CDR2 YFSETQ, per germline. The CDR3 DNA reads TGCGCCAGCAGCTTGGCCAGGGTGGGCTCCTACGAGCAGTACTTC. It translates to CASSLARVGSYEQYF.

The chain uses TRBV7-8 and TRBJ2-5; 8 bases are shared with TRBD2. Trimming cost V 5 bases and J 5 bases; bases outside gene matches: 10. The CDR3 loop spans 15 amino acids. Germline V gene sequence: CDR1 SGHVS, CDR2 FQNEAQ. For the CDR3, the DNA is TGTGCCAGCAGCGTGGGACTAGGGCTGATGGAGACCCAGTACTTC. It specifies CASSVGLGLMETQYF.

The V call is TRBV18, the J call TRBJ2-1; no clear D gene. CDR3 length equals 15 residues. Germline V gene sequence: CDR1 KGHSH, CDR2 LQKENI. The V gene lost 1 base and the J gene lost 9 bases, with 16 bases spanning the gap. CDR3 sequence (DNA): TGTGCCAGCTCACCACGCCCTGGGCGTTTGGGTGAGCAGTTCTTC. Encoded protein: CASSPRPGRLGEQFF.

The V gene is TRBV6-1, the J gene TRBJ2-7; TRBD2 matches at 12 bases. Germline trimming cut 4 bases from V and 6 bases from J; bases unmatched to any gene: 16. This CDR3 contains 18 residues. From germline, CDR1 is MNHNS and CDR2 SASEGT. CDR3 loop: CASSVATSGRLVPSEQYF. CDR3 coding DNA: TGTGCCAGCAGTGTGGCCACTAGCGGGAGGCTCGTGCCAAGCGAGCAGTACTTC.

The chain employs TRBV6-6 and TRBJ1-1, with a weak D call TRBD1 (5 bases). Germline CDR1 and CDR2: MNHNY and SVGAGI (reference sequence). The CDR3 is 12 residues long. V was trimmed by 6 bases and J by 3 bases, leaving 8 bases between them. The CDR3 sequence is CASSPRDTEAFF. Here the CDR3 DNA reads TGTGCCAGCAGCCCCAGGGACACTGAAGCTTTCTTT.

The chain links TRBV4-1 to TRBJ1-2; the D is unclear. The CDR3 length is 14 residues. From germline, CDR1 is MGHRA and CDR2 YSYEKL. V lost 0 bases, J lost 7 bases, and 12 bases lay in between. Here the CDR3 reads CASSQDPQVAGYTF. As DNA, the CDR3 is TGCGCCAGCAGCCAAGATCCCCAGGTGGCTGGCTACACCTTC.

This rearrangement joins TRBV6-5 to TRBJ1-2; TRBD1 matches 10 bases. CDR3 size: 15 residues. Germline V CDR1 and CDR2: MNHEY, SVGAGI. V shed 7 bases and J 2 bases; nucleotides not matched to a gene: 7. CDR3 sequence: CASKKLGQGNYGYTF. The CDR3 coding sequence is TGTGCCAGCAAAAAACTGGGACAGGGGAACTATGGCTACACCTTC.

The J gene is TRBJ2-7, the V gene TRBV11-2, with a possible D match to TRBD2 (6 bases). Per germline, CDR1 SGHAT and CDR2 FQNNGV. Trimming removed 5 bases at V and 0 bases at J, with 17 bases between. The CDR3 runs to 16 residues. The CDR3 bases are TGTGCCAGCAGCGGGACTCGGACCGGGAGCTCCTACGAGCAGTACTTC. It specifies CASSGTRTGSSYEQYF.

This CDR3 is CASSFYTSGTNEQYF. In DNA form, the CDR3 reads TGTGCCAGCAGCTTTTATACTAGCGGGACTAACGAGCAGTACTTC. This chain uses TRBV7-9 with TRBJ2-7; 10 positions match TRBD2. Germline V CDR1 and CDR2: SEHNR, FQNEAQ (reference sequence). This CDR3 contains 15 residues. Germline trimming cut 3 bases from V and 5 bases from J; bases unmatched to any gene: 7.

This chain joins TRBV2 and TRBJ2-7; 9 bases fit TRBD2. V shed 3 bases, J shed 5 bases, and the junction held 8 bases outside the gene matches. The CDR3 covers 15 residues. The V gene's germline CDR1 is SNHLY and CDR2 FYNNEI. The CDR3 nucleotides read TGTGCCAGCAGTGATAATAGCGGGAGTATCCACGAGCAGTACTTC. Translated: CASSDNSGSIHEQYF.

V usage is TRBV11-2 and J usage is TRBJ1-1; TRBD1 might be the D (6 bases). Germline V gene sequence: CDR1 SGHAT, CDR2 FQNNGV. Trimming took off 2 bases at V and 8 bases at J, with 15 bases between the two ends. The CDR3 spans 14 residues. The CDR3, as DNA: TGTGCCAGCAGCTTAAACAGGGAGAGGACGGAAGCTTTCTTT. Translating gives CASSLNRERTEAFF.

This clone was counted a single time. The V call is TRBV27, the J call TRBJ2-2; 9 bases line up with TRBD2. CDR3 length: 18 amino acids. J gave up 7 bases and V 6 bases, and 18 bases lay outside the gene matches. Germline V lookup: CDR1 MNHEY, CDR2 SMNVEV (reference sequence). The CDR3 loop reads CASSPNTALAGLHGELFF. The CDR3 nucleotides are TGTGCCAGCAGCCCAAATACAGCGCTAGCGGGACTACACGGGGAGCTGTTTTTT.

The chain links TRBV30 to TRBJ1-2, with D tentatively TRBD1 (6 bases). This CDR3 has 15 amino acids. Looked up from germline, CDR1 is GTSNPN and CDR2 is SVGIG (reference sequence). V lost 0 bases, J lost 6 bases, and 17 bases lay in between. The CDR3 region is CAWSVGDAGVDGYTF. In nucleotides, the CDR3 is TGTGCCTGGAGTGTAGGGGACGCAGGGGTTGATGGCTACACCTTC.

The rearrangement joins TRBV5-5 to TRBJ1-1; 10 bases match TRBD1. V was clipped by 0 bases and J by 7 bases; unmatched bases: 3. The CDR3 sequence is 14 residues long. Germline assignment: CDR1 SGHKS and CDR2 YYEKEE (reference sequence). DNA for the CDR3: TGTGCCAGCAGCTTGGGGGGACAGGGGTTTGAAGCTTTCTTT. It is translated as CASSLGGQGFEAFF. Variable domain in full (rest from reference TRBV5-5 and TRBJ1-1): DAGVTQSPTHLIKTRGQQVTLRCSPISGHKSVSWYQQVLGQGPQFIFQYYEKEERGRGNFPDRFSARQFPNYSSELNVNALLLGDSALYLCASSLGGQGFEAFFGQGTRLTVV.

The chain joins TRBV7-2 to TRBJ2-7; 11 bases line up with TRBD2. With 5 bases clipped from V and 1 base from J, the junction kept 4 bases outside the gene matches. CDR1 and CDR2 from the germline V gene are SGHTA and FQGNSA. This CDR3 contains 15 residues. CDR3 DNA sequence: TGTGCCAGCAGCCAGACTAGCGGGACGTCCTACGAGCAGTACTTC. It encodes CASSQTSGTSYEQYF.